This T cell receptor (beta chain) was recorded in a study of blood T cell repertoires in COVID-19. On the study more broadly: Whether acute or convalescent, the COVID-19 samples came from the United States, Italy and Spain. PBMCs, B-cell-depleted T cells, or T cells were the source of the cDNA or gDNA that made up the material.

The length of the CDR3 is 16 residues. Germline V lookup: CDR1 SNHLY, CDR2 FYNNEI. V trimming: 6 bases; J trimming: 6 bases; junction bases outside the gene matches: 12. In the study's own analysis: Estimation of nucleated cell counts relied on the amplification of reference gene primers. This table comes from immunoSEQ multiplex PCR, and its TCRdb copy is limited to in-frame clones, with some not included. The DNA gave D and trimming, while V, J and clone size come from that table. The sample holds approximately 68,000 clones, roughly 84% seen once. The sequencing sample was made of peripheral blood. The clonotype originates from a woman aged 45-60 years with acute or convalescent COVID-19. The genes are TRBV2 and TRBJ2-7; 12 bases map to TRBD1. The CDR3 DNA sequence: TGTGCCAGCAGGAGACGGACCGGGACAGGGGGCCGCGAGCAGTACTTC. It yields the protein CASRRRTGTGGREQYF.